This T cell receptor beta chain emerged from a study of control samples from healthy donors and cancer patients. Measured with immunoSEQ multiplex PCR; TCRdb has only the in-frame clones, and not every one. The table has roughly 39,000 clones, around nine tenths seen once. The germline V gene has CDR1 SGHAT and CDR2 FQNNGV. V lost 5 bases and J 5 bases, leaving 12 bases between the germline ends. The CDR3 is 14 residues long. The sequenced sample consisted of blood. The TCR was taken from a woman in her 50s in good health. The chain links TRBV11-2 to TRBJ1-4, with D possibly matching TRBD1 (6 bases). The CDR3 region is CASSRGTRNEKLFF. The CDR3 DNA sequence: TGTGCCAGCAGCCGCGGGACAAGGAATGAAAAACTGTTTTTT.